The next 21 T cell receptor beta chains were all read from a single sample in a study of T cells after posttransplantation cyclophosphamide. Generated by immunoSEQ multiplex PCR, the TCRdb table keeps only in-frame clones and is missing some. Singletons are absent from the sample, which has about 24,000 clones. Source material: PBMCs. All receptors come from a woman between 50 and 59 years old in good health, CMV-negative, and a related stem cell transplant donor.

This clone was found many times. The chain carries TRBV11-2 and TRBJ2-7, with 10 bases matching TRBD2. V lost 1 base, J lost 1 base, and 10 bases stayed unmatched. The V gene's germline CDR1 is SGHAT and CDR2 FQNNGV. This CDR3 region has 18 residues. The CDR3 bases are TGTGCCAGCAGCTTAGGGATTGGAGCGGGGGGGCGATCCTACGAGCAGTACTTC. It codes for CASSLGIGAGGRSYEQYF.

This clone has more than one count but fewer than ten. The chain combines TRBV6-1 with TRBJ1-4; D is unresolved. This CDR3 is 11 amino acids long. With 7 bases removed from V and 6 bases from J, the gap between germline ends came to 6 bases. Germline V CDR1 and CDR2: MNHNS, SASEGT. DNA for the CDR3: TGTGCCAGCAAACTTGATGAAAAACTGTTTTTT. As protein: CASKLDEKLFF.

This clone was detected many times. The rearrangement links TRBV2 to TRBJ2-7; possibly TRBD1 for D (5 bases). Germline loops: CDR1 SNHLY, CDR2 FYNNEI. V shed 8 bases and J shed 3 bases, with 14 bases lying between them. CDR3 length: 13 amino acids. CDR3 loop: CASGVGRDYEQYF. The CDR3 DNA reads as TGTGCCAGCGGGGTCGGCAGGGACTACGAGCAGTACTTC.

This clone was seen ten or more times. The chain recombines TRBV9 with TRBJ1-1; D is unresolved. CDR1 SGDLS and CDR2 YYNGEE come from the germline V gene. The ends were cut back, 0 bases at V and 1 base at J, with 10 bases in the middle. The CDR3 sequence is 15 residues long. DNA for the CDR3: TGTGCCAGCAGCGTAGGGAGTCACGCGAACACTGAAGCTTTCTTT. It translates to CASSVGSHANTEAFF.

In its sample, this clone was seen a few times. This sequence joins TRBV27 and TRBJ2-5, with 12 bases matching TRBD1. The J call may be wrong; the DNA end is better matched by TRBJ2-7. The length of the CDR3 is 15 residues. Germline V gives CDR1 MNHEY, CDR2 SMNVEV (reference sequence). CDR3 sequence (DNA): TGTGCCAGCAGTTTTGGGACAGGGGGCGCGTACGAGCAGTACTTC. Its translation is CASSFGTGGAYEQYF.

This clone came up many times. The chain is built from TRBV11-1 and TRBJ1-4; possible D gene TRBD1, 6 bases. CDR1 is SGHAT and CDR2 is FQDESV in the germline V gene (reference sequence). The CDR3 sequence is 15 residues long. Trimming took 5 bases from V and 6 from J, leaving 16 bases between them. CDR3 amino acids: CASSALGGPDEKLFF. DNA for the CDR3: TGTGCCAGCAGCGCCCTCGGGGGGCCGGATGAAAAACTGTTTTTT.

This clone was recorded many times. The chain couples TRBV7-9 to TRBJ2-7, with 9 bases that match TRBD2. Trimming removed 3 bases from V and 1 base from J; junction bases left unmatched: 4. The CDR3 has 15 residues. Looked up from germline, CDR1 is SEHNR and CDR2 is FQNEAQ (reference sequence). The CDR3, as DNA: TGTGCCAGCAGCTTTTTAGCGGGAGCGTCCTACGAGCAGTACTTC. This translates into CASSFLAGASYEQYF. Full variable domain (remainder filled in from reference TRBV7-9 and TRBJ2-7): DTGVSQNPRHKITKRGQNVTFRCDPISEHNRLYWYRQTLGQGPEFLTYFQNEAQLEKSRLLSDRFSAERPKGSFSTLEIQRTEQGDSAMYLCASSFLAGASYEQYFGPGTRLTVT.

This clone was found many times. This rearrangement joins TRBV28 to TRBJ2-2; 9 positions match TRBD2. The junction had 2 bases not matched to a gene; V was cut back by 5 bases and J by 1 base. This CDR3 contains 15 residues. The V gene's germline CDR1 is MDHEN and CDR2 SYDVKM. CDR3 in amino acids: CASSLLAGNTGELFF. In nucleotides, the CDR3 is TGTGCCAGCAGTCTACTAGCGGGGAACACCGGGGAGCTGTTTTTT.

This clone was observed many times. The chain links TRBV5-4 to TRBJ2-3, with 15 nucleotides matching TRBD2. Germline V gives CDR1 SGHNT, CDR2 YYREEE (reference sequence). The CDR3 is made up of 15 amino acids. V gave up 4 bases and J gave up 6 bases; unmatched junction bases: 3. CDR3 in amino acids: CASSGLAGGADTQYF. CDR3 nucleotides: TGTGCCAGCAGCGGACTAGCGGGGGGGGCCGATACGCAGTATTTT.

This clone was seen at least ten times. This chain connects TRBV15 to TRBJ2-3, with 13 bases identical to TRBD2. The germline V gene has CDR1 LNHNV and CDR2 YYDKDF (reference sequence). With V trimmed by 0 bases and J by 4 bases, 1 base remained unmatched. The CDR3 contains 16 residues. CDR3 sequence reads: CATSRDGLAGADTQYF. The CDR3 DNA reads as TGTGCCACCAGCAGAGATGGACTAGCGGGAGCAGATACGCAGTATTTT.

This clone was seen at least ten times. The CDR3 coding sequence is TGTGCCAGCTCACCACGGGACAGAAACTATGGCTACACCTTC. It translates to CASSPRDRNYGYTF. The rearrangement links TRBV18 to TRBJ1-2; 7 nucleotides agree with TRBD1. The V gene's germline CDR1 is KGHSH and CDR2 LQKENI. Trimming removed 1 base from V and 2 bases from J; junction bases left unmatched: 1. CDR3 length: 14 amino acids.

At least ten counts were recorded for this clone. The gene calls are TRBV6-5 and TRBJ1-1; TRBD1 agrees at 7 bases. CDR1 is MNHEY, CDR2 SVGAGI, per germline. The J segment lost 5 bases and the V segment lost 2 bases, leaving 8 bases of the junction unmatched. The CDR3 has 15 amino acids. CDR3 in amino acids: CASSYGTVRGTEAFF. CDR3 sequence (DNA): TGTGCCAGCAGTTACGGGACAGTGAGAGGGACTGAAGCTTTCTTT.

This clone was recorded at least ten times. The chain couples TRBV7-9 to TRBJ2-1; TRBD2 agrees at 7 bases. This CDR3 is 17 amino acids long. The ends lost 5 bases at V and 8 bases at J; junction bases unmatched: 18. Per germline, CDR1 SEHNR and CDR2 FQNEAQ (reference sequence). The CDR3 DNA is TGTGCCAGCAGCCCCGAGGGCGGGGGACTCCTTTTTTATGAGCAGTTCTTC. Its protein product is CASSPEGGGLLFYEQFF.

At least ten counts were recorded for this clone. The rearrangement links TRBV7-9 to TRBJ2-4, with TRBD1 matching 8 bases. The CDR3 is made up of 14 amino acids. Germline CDR1 SEHNR, CDR2 FQNEAQ (reference sequence). V lost 2 bases, J lost 6 bases, and 3 bases stayed unmatched. The CDR3 is CASSLQGAGNIQYF. The CDR3 DNA reads as TGTGCCAGCAGCTTACAGGGGGCTGGAAACATTCAGTACTTC.

This clone was seen repeatedly, ten times or more. This chain links TRBV19 with TRBJ2-5; possible D gene TRBD1, 6 bases. V was clipped by 4 bases and J by 5 bases, with 14 bases between them. CDR1 and CDR2 from the germline V gene are LNHDA and SQIVND (reference sequence). CDR3 length: 14 residues. DNA of the CDR3: TGTGCCAGTAGTAAACAGGGTCTGGGGGAGACCCAGTACTTC. This gives the protein CASSKQGLGETQYF.

This clone has a count of ten or more. The V and J genes are TRBV5-4 and TRBJ2-1; the match to TRBD2 covers 8 bases. J gave up 0 bases and V 0 bases, and 2 bases lay outside the gene matches. Germline V gene data show CDR1 as SGHNT and CDR2 as YYREEE (reference sequence). This CDR3 spans 16 amino acids. CDR3 protein: CASSLGLAGSYNEQFF. Written as DNA, the CDR3 is TGTGCCAGCAGCTTGGGGCTAGCGGGCTCCTACAATGAGCAGTTCTTC.

This clone occurred a few times. The chain uses TRBV6-1 and TRBJ2-2, with D perhaps TRBD2 (5 bases). This CDR3 is built from 14 residues. The V and J ends lost 5 bases and 5 bases respectively, with 12 bases between them. Germline assignment: CDR1 MNHNS and CDR2 SASEGT. This chain's CDR3 is CASSSTRGTGELFF. CDR3 DNA: TGTGCCAGCAGTAGTACTCGGGGAACCGGGGAGCTGTTTTTT.

This clone was observed at least ten times. V usage is TRBV7-2 and J usage is TRBJ1-2; 9 bases are a match to TRBD1. V gave up 4 bases and J gave up 6 bases; unmatched junction bases: 6. This CDR3 spans 14 amino acids. Germline V gene sequence: CDR1 SGHTA, CDR2 FQGNSA. CDR3 amino acids: CASSSRRQGDGYTF. DNA for the CDR3: TGTGCCAGCAGCTCGCGACGACAGGGGGATGGCTACACCTTC.

There are many counts of this clone. This chain uses TRBV7-2 with TRBJ2-1, with TRBD1 matching over 7 bases. The CDR3 runs 12 residues. The germline CDR1 and CDR2 sequences are SGHTA and FQGNSA. V trimming: 5 bases; J trimming: 10 bases; junction bases outside the gene matches: 5. The CDR3 DNA reads TGTGCCAGCAGCCCCCAGGGGGTCGAGCAGTTCTTC. Translation gives CASSPQGVEQFF. Using reference TRBV7-2 and TRBJ2-1 for the parts outside the CDR3, the full variable domain is GAGVSQSPSNKVTEKGKDVELRCDPISGHTALYWYRQSLGQGLEFLIYFQGNSAPDKSGLPSDRFSAERTGGSVSTLTIQRTQQEDSAVYLCASSPQGVEQFFGPGTRLTVL.

Many counts were recorded for this clone. This chain joins TRBV5-1 and TRBJ2-7; D might be TRBD2 (5 bases). V gave up 4 bases and J gave up 4 bases, with 12 bases separating them. The germline V gene encodes CDR1 SGHRS and CDR2 YFSETQ. CDR3 length equals 13 residues. The CDR3, as DNA: TGCGCCAGCAGCCCCGGGGATCAGTACGAGCAGTACTTC. It yields the protein CASSPGDQYEQYF.

This clone came up many times. The chain combines TRBV2 with TRBJ2-5, with D unclear. Per the germline V gene, CDR1 is SNHLY and CDR2 is FYNNEI. With 3 bases removed from V and 4 bases from J, the gap between germline ends came to 15 bases. CDR3 size: 15 residues. CDR3 DNA: TGTGCCAGCAGTGACTGGCTAGTAACGGCAGAGACCCAGTACTTC. Translating it yields CASSDWLVTAETQYF.